This TCR beta chain was sequenced during a study of blood T cell repertoires in COVID-19. About the research overall: Both acute and convalescent COVID-19 samples were obtained from the United States, Italy and Spain.

The CDR3 covers 14 residues. After removal of 1 base from V and 12 bases from J, the junction contained 9 bases not matched to a gene. CDR1 is SGHAT and CDR2 is FQNNGV in the germline V gene. In the source study's methods: Amplified reference gene primers provided the basis for estimating nucleated cell counts. Profiling relied on immunoSEQ multiplex PCR, and the TCRdb table lists in-frame clones only, not all of them. V, J and clone size derive from that table, while D and trimming were established from the DNA sequence. The profile covers some 360,000 clones, with roughly nine tenths appearing a single time and over 3.5% taken by the ten largest.

The genes are TRBV11-2 and TRBJ2-7; TRBD2 agrees at 10 bases. The source material was peripheral blood. The TCR sequence derives from a woman aged 55-70 years with COVID-19, enrolled during active disease. CDR3 sequence (DNA): TGTGCCAGCAGCTTAGGGGTTAGCGGGGGGACTTTGTACTTC. The encoded protein is CASSLGVSGGTLYF.